This TCR beta chain was obtained from a study of human T cells and chemical hapten exposure. The CDR3 has 14 residues. V gave up 6 bases and J gave up 4 bases, with 15 bases separating them. Germline V CDR1 and CDR2: MNHEY, SVGAGI. Whole-study results and caveats: Donors in the study had alopecia, meaning their immune response may differ from healthy people's. Patch test score rose with PT1 expanded TCRs, significant at 8, 16, 32, not 4. TCRs above 1 in 1000 frequency did not change with DPC sensitization.

The time point is: patch test 1, 2 weeks after DPC sensitization. The sample's treatment: therapeutic diphenylcyclopropenone sensitization with weekly scalp DPC. Samples of blood were obtained prior to the application of each patch test. TCRdb called the RACE reads again in MiXCR, with one record for every CDR3 protein. The table shows 150,000 to 200,000 distinct CDR3 sequences, with 13% to 15% occurring only once. Notes on this clonotype: Its target is not known.

The chain combines TRBV6-5 with TRBJ1-2, with D perhaps matching TRBD1 (5 bases). The receptor was isolated from a woman in her twenties or thirties with alopecia areata. Some clones in this sample may be carry-over from other donors' samples. The sequences come from whole blood, collected in connection with sensitization to the hapten diphenylcyclopropenone (DPC). The CDR3 region has the DNA TGTGCCAGCAGCCCCCAGCAGGGCCCCTATGGCTACACCTTC. Its translation is CASSPQQGPYGYTF.